One and the same sample provided the 16 T cell receptor beta chains below, sequenced in a study of preoperative IRX-2 immunotherapy in early breast cancer. Measured with immunoSEQ multiplex PCR; TCRdb has only the in-frame clones, and not every one. Of roughly 29,000 clones in the sample, around 90% are singletons; the top ten hold just over 9.5%. The treatment denotes: preoperative locoregional IRX-2 cytokine immunotherapy. The sample was acquired from a patient treated with IRX-2 immunotherapy. These receptors all stem from a human donor with breast cancer.

A few counts support this clone. Other DNA sequences in this sample translate to the same CDR3. V is TRBV4-1 and J is TRBJ2-2, with 14 bases aligning to TRBD2. Trimming at V came to 1 base and at J to 5 bases, leaving 6 bases not matched to a gene. From germline, CDR1 is MGHRA and CDR2 YSYEKL. CDR3 length: 18 residues. The CDR3 coding sequence is TGCGCCAGCAGCCAAGGGGGACTAGCGGGAGTCGGAACCGGGGAGCTGTTTTTT. It translates to CASSQGGLAGVGTGELFF.

On this clone itself: At one end the junction does not follow the germline gene, possibly because of a read error. V gene TRBV12-5 combines with J gene TRBJ1-2; 9 bases line up with TRBD1. This CDR3 is built from 12 residues. Germline lookup yields CDR1 LGHNT and CDR2 FRNRAP. The CDR3 reads CASGLGDRAGSF. DNA of the CDR3: TGTGCTAGTGGTTTGGGGGACAGGGCCGGGTCCTTC.

This CDR3 reads CSTSTYNEQFF. The DNA of the CDR3 is TGCAGCACTAGCACTTACAATGAGCAGTTCTTC. The chain links TRBV20-1 to TRBJ2-1, with D possibly being TRBD2 (6 bases). Germline loops: CDR1 DFQATT, CDR2 SNEGSKA (reference sequence). The length of the CDR3 is 11 residues.

J is TRBJ2-7 and V is TRBV25-1, with unresolved D. Per the germline V gene, CDR1 is MGHDK and CDR2 is SYGVNS. The CDR3 extends over 13 amino acids. V dropped 4 bases and J dropped 3 bases, with 10 bases sitting between them. Here the CDR3 DNA reads TGTGCCAGCAGTGCAACAGACCACTACGAGCAGTACTTC. Protein sequence: CASSATDHYEQYF.

The CDR3 DNA sequence: TGCGCCAGCAGCCAAGGGGCTAGCGGGGGGGAAGAGACCCAGTACTTC. As protein: CASSQGASGGEETQYF. The chain couples TRBV4-3 to TRBJ2-5; TRBD2 aligns across 12 bases. The CDR3 has 16 residues. Germline V gene lookup returns CDR1 LGHNA and CDR2 YSLEER. V was pared by 1 base and J by 3 bases, with 3 bases of the junction left unmatched.

CDR3 sequence (DNA): TGTGCCAGCAGCTCCGACTACAGGGGGCTCACTGAAGCTTTCTTT. It yields the protein CASSSDYRGLTEAFF. The chain carries TRBV7-2 and TRBJ1-1; TRBD1 matches 9 bases. Germline CDR1 SGHTA, CDR2 FQGNSA. The length of the CDR3 is 15 residues. J gave up 4 bases and V 4 bases, and 7 bases lay outside the gene matches.

This chain links TRBV2 with TRBJ2-7; 8 nucleotides match TRBD2. Losses at the gene ends were 9 bases for V and 5 bases for J; bases not matched to a gene: 12. CDR3 size: 14 residues. CDR1 is SNHLY and CDR2 is FYNNEI in the germline V gene. CDR3 residues: CASGGLAGVNEQYF. The CDR3 nucleotides read TGTGCCAGTGGCGGGCTAGCGGGCGTCAACGAGCAGTACTTC. Supplemented by reference TRBV2 and TRBJ2-7, the full variable domain reads EPEVTQTPSHQVTQMGQEVILRCVPISNHLYFYWYRQILGQKVEFLVSFYNNEISEKSEIFDDQFSVERPDGSNFTLKIRSTKLEDSAMYFCASGGLAGVNEQYFGPGTRLTVT.

The CDR3 protein is CATSRVMGSYNEQFF. CDR3 nucleotides: TGTGCCACCAGCAGAGTCATGGGCTCCTACAATGAGCAGTTCTTC. This chain uses TRBV15 with TRBJ2-1; D not certain. The germline V and J ends were trimmed by 1 base and 0 bases, with 7 bases remaining between them. Germline V gives CDR1 LNHNV, CDR2 YYDKDF (reference sequence). The CDR3 is made up of 15 amino acids.

The chain employs TRBV2 and TRBJ1-1, with D uncertain. Germline values: CDR1 SNHLY, CDR2 FYNNEI. Trimming pared 7 bases from V and 0 bases from J, leaving 9 bases between. This CDR3 is 13 amino acids long. The CDR3 protein is CASTRTMNTEAFF. CDR3 nucleotides: TGTGCCAGCACCCGCACCATGAACACTGAAGCTTTCTTT.

V and J are TRBV10-2 and TRBJ2-1; 8 bases map to TRBD2. The CDR3 has 15 residues. Trimming removed 1 base from V and 2 bases from J; junction bases left unmatched: 1. Germline assignment: CDR1 WSHSY and CDR2 SAAADI. The CDR3 nucleotides are TGCGCCAGCAGTGAGTTCGGGAGGGCCTACAATGAGCAGTTCTTC. This codes for CASSEFGRAYNEQFF.

Only one count was recorded for this clone. The chain joins TRBV5-6 to TRBJ2-5, with TRBD2 identical over 7 bases. The end of the DNA is better explained by TRBJ2-7, so the J call may be wrong. Germline CDR1 reads SGHDT; CDR2 reads YYEEEE. The CDR3 is 15 amino acids. CDR3 sequence reads: CASSLSWEGLYEQYF. CDR3 DNA: TGTGCCAGCAGCTTATCGTGGGAGGGCCTCTACGAGCAGTACTTC.

This chain joins TRBV2 and TRBJ1-4; D unclear. The germline V gene has CDR1 SNHLY and CDR2 FYNNEI. CDR3 length: 15 amino acids. Trimming pared 10 bases from V and 3 bases from J, leaving 18 bases between. The CDR3 DNA follows: TGTGCCACGACCAATAGACCCGGGTCTAATGAAAAACTGTTTTTT. Protein: CATTNRPGSNEKLFF.

The CDR3 is CASSYSTGAKQPQHF. The CDR3 DNA sequence: TGTGCCAGCAGTTACTCGACGGGGGCAAAACAGCCCCAGCATTTT. This chain links TRBV6-5 with TRBJ1-5; tentative D call: TRBD1 (6 bases). In germline, CDR1 is MNHEY, CDR2 SVGAGI. With 0 bases removed from V and 7 bases from J, the gap between germline ends came to 13 bases. The CDR3 extends over 15 amino acids.

V and J are TRBV15 and TRBJ2-5; D is uncertain. Trimming stripped 0 bases from V and 6 bases from J, with 5 bases between. The germline gives CDR1 LNHNV, CDR2 YYDKDF (reference sequence). The CDR3 is 12 amino acids. CDR3 nucleotide sequence: TGTGCCACCAGCAGAGATCACCAGACCCAGTACTTC. As protein: CATSRDHQTQYF.

The chain links TRBV7-2 to TRBJ1-5; D gene unclear. The length of the CDR3 is 14 residues. From germline, CDR1 is SGHTA and CDR2 FQGNSA. The germline V and J ends were trimmed by 0 bases and 3 bases, with 6 bases remaining between them. As DNA, the CDR3 is TGTGCCAGCAGCTTAGCTCACCTCAATCAGCCCCAGCATTTT. Translated: CASSLAHLNQPQHF.

The CDR3 loop is CASRAAGDPLYNEQFF. Here the CDR3 DNA reads TGTGCCAGCAGGGCAGCGGGGGACCCTTTATACAATGAGCAGTTCTTC. This sequence joins TRBV9 and TRBJ2-1; 8 bases line up with TRBD2. This CDR3 spans 16 amino acids. V was clipped by 5 bases and J by 4 bases; unmatched bases: 11. Germline lookup yields CDR1 SGDLS and CDR2 YYNGEE.